This passage covers 29 T cell receptor beta chains from one sample sequenced in a study of Graves' ophthalmopathy and Graves' hyperthyroidism (dated 2018 in TCRdb). These reads were obtained on an Illumina HiSeq 2000. TCR beta CDR3 regions were amplified from RNA transcripts for repertoire sequencing. A first-round RT-PCR used HTBI primers with the Qiagen OneStep RT-PCR kit, followed by a second-round multiplex PCR, size selection and purification. Through fastp at Q25 and MiXCR, TCRdb rebuilt clones from the public reads, retaining in-frame beta chains. When rows share a CDR3 protein, they turn into one entry using the most common DNA and genes. Counted in this sample were some 160,000 distinct CDR3 sequences; roughly two fifths of them appeared once. Roughly 8.9% of the sample is held by the ten biggest clonotypes. The sequencing input was peripheral blood. All receptors derive from a man aged 25 to 40 with Graves' ophthalmopathy. Donor details come from another sample of the same person, matched by shared clones.

The V and J genes are TRBV7-8 and TRBJ2-7; D may be TRBD1 (5 bases). This CDR3 contains 14 residues. Germline V gene sequence: CDR1 SGHVS, CDR2 FQNEAQ. Trimming took 5 bases from V and 1 from J, leaving 12 bases between them. The CDR3 here is CASSPIQGSYEQYF. CDR3 coding DNA: TGTGCCAGCAGCCCAATCCAGGGTTCCTACGAGCAGTACTTC.

The chain links TRBV6-2 or TRBV6-3 to TRBJ1-2; D possibly corresponds to TRBD1 (5 bases). The CDR3 contains 12 residues. V gave up 4 bases and J gave up 6 bases, with 9 bases separating them. Per germline, CDR1 MNHEY and CDR2 SVGEGT. The CDR3 here is CASSLSGNGYTF. The CDR3 DNA is TGTGCCAGCAGTTTGTCAGGGAATGGCTACACCTTC.

J is TRBJ1-1 and V is TRBV6-1, with D perhaps TRBD1 (5 bases). The germline gives CDR1 MNHNS, CDR2 SASEGT. Trimming took 6 bases from V and 5 from J, leaving 13 bases between them. There are 13 residues in the CDR3. CDR3 residues: CASRRSGRTEAFF. DNA for the CDR3: TGTGCCAGCAGGCGGTCAGGGAGGACTGAAGCTTTCTTT.

This clonotype came up many times. This chain links TRBV10-3 with TRBJ2-7, with 8 nucleotides matching TRBD2. The trim removed 11 bases at V and 6 bases at J, leaving 6 bases unmatched. Germline values: CDR1 ENHRY, CDR2 SYGVKD. This CDR3 comprises 11 residues. The CDR3 nucleotides read TGTGCCTCCTTAGCGGGGTCCGAGCAGTACTTC. This sequence encodes CASLAGSEQYF.

This clonotype was recorded many times. This chain links TRBV10-3 with TRBJ2-7; D possibly matches TRBD1 or TRBD2 (5 bases each). Trimming stripped 4 bases from V and 5 bases from J, with 12 bases between. The CDR3 spans 13 residues. CDR1 ENHRY and CDR2 SYGVKD come from the germline V gene. CDR3 in DNA: TGTGCCATCAGTGCATCCAGGGACCACGAGCAGTACTTC. It yields the protein CAISASRDHEQYF.

This clonotype came up many times. DNA of the CDR3: TGCAGCGTTGAGGAATCCTACGAGCAGTACTTC. This codes for CSVEESYEQYF. The V call is TRBV29-1, the J call TRBJ2-7; D unresolved. Germline assignment: CDR1 SQVTM and CDR2 ANQGSEA. Trimming left V 3 bases short and J 1 base short, with 4 bases between. The CDR3 is 11 amino acids.

At least ten counts were recorded for this clonotype. The genes are TRBV6-1 and TRBJ2-7; TRBD1 matches at 8 bases. V was pared by 1 base and J by 2 bases, with 4 bases of the junction left unmatched. In germline, CDR1 is MNHNS, CDR2 SASEGT. The CDR3 contains 15 residues. CDR3 nucleotide sequence: TGTGCCAGCAGTGAAGGCCAGGGGGCCCCCTACGAGCAGTACTTC. It encodes CASSEGQGAPYEQYF.

This clonotype was counted ten times or more. This chain links TRBV7-2 with TRBJ1-1; D call uncertain. V was cut by 0 bases and J by 8 bases, with 10 bases left in between. The CDR3 runs to 13 residues. CDR1 is SGHTA and CDR2 is FQGNSA in the germline V gene. This CDR3 reads CASSLARVGEAFF. The CDR3 DNA sequence: TGTGCCAGCAGCTTAGCGCGCGTCGGCGAAGCTTTCTTT. The whole variable domain, filled in from reference TRBV7-2 and TRBJ1-1, reads GAGVSQSPSNKVTEKGKDVELRCDPISGHTALYWYRQSLGQGLEFLIYFQGNSAPDKSGLPSDRFSAERTGGSVSTLTIQRTQQEDSAVYLCASSLARVGEAFFGQGTRLTVV.

The chain's CDR3 is CASSVTGDNQPQHF. CDR3 nucleotide sequence: TGTGCCAGCAGTGTGACGGGAGATAATCAGCCCCAGCATTTT. The rearrangement uses TRBV6-1 and TRBJ1-5; D not certain. Germline loops: CDR1 MNHNS, CDR2 SASEGT. The CDR3 has 14 amino acids. The ends were cut back, 4 bases at V and 4 bases at J, with 11 bases in the middle.

In its sample, this clonotype was seen many times. This chain connects TRBV11-2 to TRBJ2-5, with D uncertain. CDR1 and CDR2 (germline): SGHAT, FQNNGV. This CDR3 has 13 amino acids. V lost 0 bases to trimming and J lost 3 bases, with 5 bases between them. The CDR3 DNA follows: TGTGCCAGCAGCTTAGAGTGGGAAGAGACCCAGTACTTC. This encodes CASSLEWEETQYF.

The rearrangement links TRBV11-2 to TRBJ1-5, with D perhaps matching TRBD1 (5 bases). Germline CDR1 reads SGHAT; CDR2 reads FQNNGV. V lost 5 bases to trimming and J lost 0 bases, with 17 bases between them. The CDR3 covers 17 residues. CDR3 nucleotides: TGTGCCAGCAGCGTCAATCAGGGTCCATATAGCAATCAGCCCCAGCATTTT. It codes for CASSVNQGPYSNQPQHF.

The CDR3 loop reads CASSPGTGGWAFF. In nucleotides, the CDR3 is TGTGCCAGCAGTCCGGGGACAGGGGGATGGGCTTTCTTT. This rearrangement joins TRBV27 to TRBJ1-1; 11 bases are a match to TRBD1. The germline V gene encodes CDR1 MNHEY and CDR2 SMNVEV (reference sequence). V was pared by 5 bases and J by 11 bases, with 7 bases of the junction left unmatched. This CDR3 spans 13 amino acids.

The chain joins TRBV7-2 to TRBJ1-2, with D unresolved. Deletions cut 2 bases from V and 10 bases from J, with 14 bases between. CDR1 and CDR2 (germline): SGHTA, FQGNSA. The CDR3 spans 13 residues. The CDR3 coding sequence is TGTGCCAGCAGCTTACTTTTGTCTTTGGACTACACCTTC. As protein: CASSLLLSLDYTF.

In its sample, this clonotype was seen once. V and J are TRBV7-2 and TRBJ2-5; D gene uncertain. The CDR3 is 11 amino acids. Trimming cost V 5 bases and J 4 bases, with 5 bases left between them. In germline, CDR1 is SGHTA, CDR2 FQGNSA. CDR3 nucleotide sequence: TGTGCCAGCAGCAAAAGAGAGACCCAGTACTTC. It specifies CASSKRETQYF.

The chain links TRBV27 to TRBJ2-7; 7 positions match TRBD2. CDR1 is MNHEY and CDR2 is SMNVEV in the germline V gene (reference sequence). The CDR3 sequence is 17 residues long. V lost 5 bases, J lost 4 bases, and 17 bases stayed unmatched. CDR3 loop: CASSIRAGNPLLYEQYF. The CDR3 DNA reads as TGTGCCAGCAGTATTCGAGCGGGAAACCCTCTACTTTACGAGCAGTACTTC.

In its sample, this clonotype is medium-sized (0.01 to 0.1%). The chain joins TRBV9 to TRBJ1-1, with D unclear. The CDR3 totals 15 residues. CDR1 and CDR2 from the germline V gene are SGDLS and YYNGEE. With 4 bases removed from V and 0 bases from J, the gap between germline ends came to 13 bases. The CDR3 region is CASSPTGPMNTEAFF. In DNA, the CDR3 is TGTGCCAGCAGCCCAACCGGGCCCATGAACACTGAAGCTTTCTTT.

The gene calls are TRBV29-1 and TRBJ1-2; 8 bases are a match to TRBD1. Germline CDR1 and CDR2: SQVTM and ANQGSEA. Losses at the gene ends were 3 bases for V and 7 bases for J; bases not matched to a gene: 4. The CDR3 contains 12 residues. The CDR3 loop is CSVDLTGGGYTF. The CDR3 bases are TGCAGCGTTGATCTCACAGGGGGTGGCTACACCTTC.

The rearrangement links TRBV27 to TRBJ1-1; no clear D. The CDR3 consists of 15 residues. The V gene's germline CDR1 is MNHEY and CDR2 SMNVEV (reference sequence). Trimming removed 5 bases at V and 5 bases at J, with 18 bases between. The CDR3 sequence is CASSSLTASRTEAFF. The CDR3 region has the DNA TGTGCCAGCAGTAGCCTTACAGCGTCTCGGACTGAAGCTTTCTTT.

This clonotype was counted many times. The chain combines TRBV4-3 with TRBJ2-7, with unresolved D. This CDR3 comprises 13 residues. Germline assignment: CDR1 LGHNA and CDR2 YSLEER. Trimming stripped 3 bases from V and 6 bases from J, with 12 bases between. CDR3 region: CASSHSRVSEQYF. The CDR3, as DNA: TGCGCCAGCAGCCATAGTCGGGTTTCCGAGCAGTACTTC.

The CDR3 reads CASRPTAYSYEQYF. The CDR3, as DNA: TGTGCCAGCAGGCCGACAGCCTACTCCTACGAGCAGTACTTC. This chain links TRBV6-2 or TRBV6-3 with TRBJ2-7; TRBD1 might be the D (5 bases). Germline CDR1 reads MNHEY; CDR2 reads SVGEGT. V lost 6 bases to trimming and J lost 0 bases, with 12 bases between them. The CDR3 spans 14 residues.

This clonotype was seen at least ten times. The chain combines TRBV5-1 with TRBJ1-2; D is unresolved. Trimming removed 3 bases from V and 2 bases from J, with 8 bases in between. Germline V CDR1 and CDR2: SGHRS, YFSETQ. The CDR3 extends over 13 amino acids. CDR3 amino acids: CASSSAQNYGYTF. The CDR3 nucleotides read TGCGCCAGCAGCTCGGCGCAAAACTATGGCTACACCTTC.

The V gene is TRBV30, the J gene TRBJ1-3; possibly TRBD1 for D (5 bases). This CDR3 region has 15 residues. V lost 2 bases and J lost 0, with 11 bases in between. Looked up from germline, CDR1 is GTSNPN and CDR2 is SVGIG (reference sequence). The CDR3 region is CAWSWGLVSGNTIYF. The DNA for the CDR3 is TGTGCCTGGAGTTGGGGCCTAGTCTCTGGAAACACCATATATTTT.

The chain recombines TRBV9 with TRBJ1-1; maybe TRBD1 (5 bases). The CDR3 loop spans 15 amino acids. CDR1 is SGDLS and CDR2 is YYNGEE in the germline V gene. The V and J ends lost 1 base and 4 bases respectively, with 14 bases between them. CDR3 sequence reads: CASSVSLGGRTEAFF. The DNA for the CDR3 is TGTGCCAGCAGCGTAAGTCTTGGGGGTCGCACTGAAGCTTTCTTT.

This clonotype has at least ten counts. The rearrangement uses TRBV12-3 or TRBV12-4 and TRBJ2-7; D remains ambiguous. V shed 1 base and J shed 3 bases, with 10 bases lying between them. The CDR3 has 14 amino acids. CDR3 sequence (DNA): TGTGCCAGCAGTTTAGTTTCAGGTGGCTACGAGCAGTACTTC. It codes for CASSLVSGGYEQYF.

This clonotype was seen only once. The genes are TRBV30 and TRBJ1-3; 8 bases align to TRBD1. The CDR3 sequence is 15 residues long. Germline V gene data show CDR1 as GTSNPN and CDR2 as SVGIG (reference sequence). The ends lost 4 bases at V and 1 base at J; junction bases unmatched: 6. The CDR3 protein is CAWMGTGHSGNTIYF. The CDR3 region has the DNA TGTGCCTGGATGGGGACAGGTCATTCTGGAAACACCATATATTTT.

V is TRBV27 and J is TRBJ2-5; D is perhaps TRBD2 (7 bases). Germline V gene data show CDR1 as MNHEY and CDR2 as SMNVEV (reference sequence). With 6 bases removed from V and 2 bases from J, the gap between germline ends came to 10 bases. The CDR3 is 13 amino acids. CDR3 nucleotide sequence: TGTGCCAGCAGGGGGGGGACACAAGAGACCCAGTACTTC. Amino acid sequence: CASRGGTQETQYF.

Regarding this clonotype: The junction departs from the called germline gene at one end, perhaps through a read error. The V gene is TRBV6-2 or TRBV6-3, the J gene TRBJ1-1; D is unclear. The CDR3 has 14 amino acids. The germline V gene encodes CDR1 MNHEY and CDR2 SVGEGT. The CDR3 coding sequence is TGTGCCAGCACCTGGACGGCGCGGAACGCTGAAGCTTTCTTT. Residues: CASTWTARNAEAFF.

The rearrangement joins TRBV6-2 or TRBV6-3 to TRBJ1-1, with D maybe TRBD1 (5 bases). Trimming took off 8 bases at V and 4 bases at J, with 20 bases between the two ends. The CDR3 is 15 residues long. Germline CDR1 MNHEY, CDR2 SVGEGT. The CDR3 loop is CASHAVGRPITEAFF. CDR3 DNA sequence: TGTGCCAGCCACGCGGTGGGGCGGCCTATCACTGAAGCTTTCTTT.

Ten or more counts support this clonotype. V gene TRBV4-1 combines with J gene TRBJ2-5; 7 positions agree with TRBD2. V was pared by 1 base and J by 5 bases, with 10 bases of the junction left unmatched. Per the germline V gene, CDR1 is MGHRA and CDR2 is YSYEKL. CDR3 length equals 16 residues. The CDR3: CASSQVGGGAKETQYF. CDR3 DNA sequence: TGCGCCAGCAGCCAAGTAGGCGGGGGAGCTAAGGAGACCCAGTACTTC.